Detailed here is one T cell receptor (beta chain). What it binds is unknown. Some clones are missing from TCRdb's copy, which holds only in-frame ones; the method was immunoSEQ multiplex PCR. The data show under 150,000 clones, 92% seen once. The data stem from a study of T cell responses to AZD1222 COVID-19 vaccine. Study findings and constraints: The donor group comprised mostly white British people and more females; the analysis possibly underestimated clonal diversity.

The CDR3 has 15 amino acids. The germline V and J ends were trimmed by 0 bases and 2 bases, with 9 bases remaining between them. Germline values: CDR1 SGHRS, CDR2 YFSETQ. This material consisted of peripheral blood, taken 28 days after the second AZD1222 dose. The chain links TRBV5-1 to TRBJ2-1, with no clear D. This clonotype was obtained from an adult who received the AZD1222 COVID-19 vaccine. The CDR3 reads CASSLEETAYNEQFF. As DNA, the CDR3 is TGCGCCAGCAGCTTGGAGGAAACAGCCTACAATGAGCAGTTCTTC.